This T cell receptor beta chain originates from a study of shared clonotypes between healthy human individuals. Study context: With ages of 18 to 49, the donors were two women and a few men.

V shed 4 bases and J shed 9 bases, with 16 bases lying between them. The CDR3 has 14 amino acids. Germline V gene sequence: CDR1 MGHRA, CDR2 YSYEKL. Notes on this clone: Its target is unknown.

Findings of the study overall: For naive CD4 cells, around 5% of clonotypes were shared across a few donors.

The naive CD8 fraction comprised CD45RO-negative cells positively selected for CCR7 and excluded terminally differentiated effector memory CD45RA+ cells. Here immunoSEQ multiplex PCR was the method, and the copy in TCRdb shows in-frame clones only, minus some. The data contain more than 2 million clones, about 95% of them singletons. The sample consisted of naive CD8+ T cells sorted from blood. This chain uses TRBV4-1 with TRBJ2-4, with D perhaps matching TRBD1 (6 bases). This receptor was identified in a man aged 18 to 30 in good health. The CDR3 DNA reads TGCGCCAGCAGCCCGAGTACAGGGTTGGGCATTCAGTACTTC. Its translation: CASSPSTGLGIQYF.